This TCR beta chain was sequenced for a study of blood T cell repertoires in COVID-19. CDR1 SGHKS and CDR2 YYEKEE come from the germline V gene (reference sequence). Trimming stripped 1 base from V and 6 bases from J, with 7 bases between. This CDR3 contains 13 residues. This clone was seen only a few times. The protocol was immunoSEQ multiplex PCR, while the TCRdb copy is restricted to in-frame clones and leaves out a portion. The sample lists tens of thousands of clones, about 90% occurring once. This TCR derives from an elderly man in a cohort sampled during active COVID-19. The rearrangement links TRBV5-5 to TRBJ2-2, with D unclear. The specimen was peripheral blood. The CDR3 coding sequence is TGTGCCAGCAGCTTGATCGTCCCCGGGGAGCTGTTTTTT. Residues: CASSLIVPGELFF.